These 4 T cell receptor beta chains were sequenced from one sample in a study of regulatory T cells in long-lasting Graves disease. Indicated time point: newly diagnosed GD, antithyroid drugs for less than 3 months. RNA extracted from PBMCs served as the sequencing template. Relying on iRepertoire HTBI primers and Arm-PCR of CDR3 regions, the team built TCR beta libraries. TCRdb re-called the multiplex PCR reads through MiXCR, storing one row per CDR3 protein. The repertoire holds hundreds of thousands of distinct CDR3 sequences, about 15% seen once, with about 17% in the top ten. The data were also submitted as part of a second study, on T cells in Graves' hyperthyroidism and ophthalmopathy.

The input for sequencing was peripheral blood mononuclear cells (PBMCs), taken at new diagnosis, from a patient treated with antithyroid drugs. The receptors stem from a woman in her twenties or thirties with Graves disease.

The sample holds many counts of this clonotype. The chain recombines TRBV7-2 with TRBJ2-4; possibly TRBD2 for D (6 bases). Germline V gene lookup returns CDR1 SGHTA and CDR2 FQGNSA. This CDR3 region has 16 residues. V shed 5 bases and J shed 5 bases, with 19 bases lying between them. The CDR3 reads CASSPRSGRLENIQYF. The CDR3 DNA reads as TGTGCCAGCAGCCCACGCTCCGGGAGATTAGAAAACATTCAGTACTTC.

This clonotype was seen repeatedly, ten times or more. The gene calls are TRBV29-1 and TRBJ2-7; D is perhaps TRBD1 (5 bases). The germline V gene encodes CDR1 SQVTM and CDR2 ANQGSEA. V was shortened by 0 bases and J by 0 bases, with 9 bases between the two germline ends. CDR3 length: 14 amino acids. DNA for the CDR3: TGCAGCGTTGAAGAAAGAAGGGGCTCCTACGAGCAGTACTTC. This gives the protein CSVEERRGSYEQYF.

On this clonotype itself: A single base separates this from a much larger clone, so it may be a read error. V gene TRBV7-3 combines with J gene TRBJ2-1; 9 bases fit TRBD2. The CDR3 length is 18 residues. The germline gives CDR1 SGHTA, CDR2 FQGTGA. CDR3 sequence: CASSFRVGLAGSYNERFF. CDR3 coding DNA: TGTGCCAGCAGCTTTAGGGTTGGGCTAGCGGGATCTTACAATGAGCGGTTCTTC.

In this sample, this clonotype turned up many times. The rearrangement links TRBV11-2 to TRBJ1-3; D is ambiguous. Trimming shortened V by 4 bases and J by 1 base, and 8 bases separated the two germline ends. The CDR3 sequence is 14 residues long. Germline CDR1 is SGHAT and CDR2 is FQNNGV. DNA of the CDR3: TGTGCCAGCAGCTCGATCAAGTCTGGAAACACCATATATTTT. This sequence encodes CASSSIKSGNTIYF.